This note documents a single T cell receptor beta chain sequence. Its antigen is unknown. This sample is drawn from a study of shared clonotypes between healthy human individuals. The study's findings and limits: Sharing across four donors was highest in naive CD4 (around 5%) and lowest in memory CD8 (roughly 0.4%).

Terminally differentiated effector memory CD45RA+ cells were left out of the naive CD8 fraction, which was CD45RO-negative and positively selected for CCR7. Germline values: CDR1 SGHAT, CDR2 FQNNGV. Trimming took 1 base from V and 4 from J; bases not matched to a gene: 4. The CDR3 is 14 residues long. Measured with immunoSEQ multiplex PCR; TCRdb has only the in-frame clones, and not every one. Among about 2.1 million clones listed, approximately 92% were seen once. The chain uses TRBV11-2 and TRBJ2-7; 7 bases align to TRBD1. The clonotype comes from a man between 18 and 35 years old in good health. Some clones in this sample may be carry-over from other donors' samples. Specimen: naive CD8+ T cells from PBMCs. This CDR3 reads CASSLGGQIYEQYF. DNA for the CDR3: TGTGCCAGCAGCTTAGGGGGACAGATTTACGAGCAGTACTTC.